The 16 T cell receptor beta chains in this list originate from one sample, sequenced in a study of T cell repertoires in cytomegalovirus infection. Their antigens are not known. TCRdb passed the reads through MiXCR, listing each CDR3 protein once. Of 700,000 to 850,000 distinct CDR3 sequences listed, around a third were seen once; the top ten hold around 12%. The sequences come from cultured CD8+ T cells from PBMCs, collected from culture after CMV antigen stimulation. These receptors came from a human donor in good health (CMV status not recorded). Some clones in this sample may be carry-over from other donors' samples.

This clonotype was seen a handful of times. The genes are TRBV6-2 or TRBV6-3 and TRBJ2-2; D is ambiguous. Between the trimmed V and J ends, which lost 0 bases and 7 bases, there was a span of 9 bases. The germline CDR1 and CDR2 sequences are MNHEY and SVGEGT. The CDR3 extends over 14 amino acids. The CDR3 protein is CASSYSGGIGELFF. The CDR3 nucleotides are TGTGCCAGCAGTTACTCGGGCGGTATCGGGGAGCTGTTTTTT.

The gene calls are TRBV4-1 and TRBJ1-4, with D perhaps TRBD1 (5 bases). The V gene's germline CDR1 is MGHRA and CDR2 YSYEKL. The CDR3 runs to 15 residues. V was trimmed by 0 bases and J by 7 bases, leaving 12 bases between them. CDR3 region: CASSQDQGGIEKLFF. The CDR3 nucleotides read TGCGCCAGCAGCCAAGATCAGGGCGGTATTGAAAAACTGTTTTTT.

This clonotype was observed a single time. The CDR3 DNA follows: TGCAGTGCTAGAGATCCAACGGGGGGATTCCAAGAGACCCAGTACTTC. Translated: CSARDPTGGFQETQYF. The chain uses TRBV20-1 and TRBJ2-5, with 7 bases aligning to TRBD2. This CDR3 has 16 residues. In germline, CDR1 is DFQATT, CDR2 SNEGSKA (reference sequence). V lost 0 bases to trimming and J lost 1 base; unmatched junction nucleotides: 8.

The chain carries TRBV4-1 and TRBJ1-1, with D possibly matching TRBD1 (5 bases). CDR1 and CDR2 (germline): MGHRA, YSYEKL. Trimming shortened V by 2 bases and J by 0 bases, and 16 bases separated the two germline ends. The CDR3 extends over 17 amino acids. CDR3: CASSQNPIGTVNTEAFF. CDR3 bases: TGCGCCAGCAGCCAAAATCCCATCGGGACGGTGAACACTGAAGCTTTCTTT.

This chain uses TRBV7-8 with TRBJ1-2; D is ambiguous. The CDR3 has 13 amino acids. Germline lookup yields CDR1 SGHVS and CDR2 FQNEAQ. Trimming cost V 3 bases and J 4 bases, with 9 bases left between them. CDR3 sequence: CASSFRAIYGYTF. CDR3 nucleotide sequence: TGTGCCAGCAGCTTCAGAGCCATCTATGGCTACACCTTC.

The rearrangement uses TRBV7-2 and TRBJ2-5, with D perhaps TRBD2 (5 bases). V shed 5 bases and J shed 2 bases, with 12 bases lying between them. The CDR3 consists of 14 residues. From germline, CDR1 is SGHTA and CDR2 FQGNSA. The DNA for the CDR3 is TGTGCCAGCAGCCGTTTTGGGGAGCAAGAGACCCAGTACTTC. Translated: CASSRFGEQETQYF.

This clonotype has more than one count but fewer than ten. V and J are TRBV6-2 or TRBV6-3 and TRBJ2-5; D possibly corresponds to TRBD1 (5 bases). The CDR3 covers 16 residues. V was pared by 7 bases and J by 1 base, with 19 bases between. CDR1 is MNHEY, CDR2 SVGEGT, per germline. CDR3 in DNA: TGTGCCAGCATCAACTGGGGCAATGTCGGCCAAGAGACCCAGTACTTC. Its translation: CASINWGNVGQETQYF.

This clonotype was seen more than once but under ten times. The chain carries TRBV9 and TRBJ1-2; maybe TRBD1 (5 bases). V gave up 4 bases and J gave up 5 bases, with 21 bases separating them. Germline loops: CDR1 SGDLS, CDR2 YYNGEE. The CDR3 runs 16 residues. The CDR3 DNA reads TGTGCCAGCAGCTCTTGGGGACCTGAAGGGCCTTATGGCTACACCTTC. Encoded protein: CASSSWGPEGPYGYTF.

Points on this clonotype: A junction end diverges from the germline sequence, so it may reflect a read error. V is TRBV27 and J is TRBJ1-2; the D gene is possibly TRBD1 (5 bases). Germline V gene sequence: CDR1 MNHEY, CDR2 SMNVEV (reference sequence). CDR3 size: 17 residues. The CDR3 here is CASSLSAPVRGGYSYTF. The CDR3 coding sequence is TGTGCCAGCAGTTTATCGGCTCCCGTCCGGGGCGGCTATAGCTACACCTTC.

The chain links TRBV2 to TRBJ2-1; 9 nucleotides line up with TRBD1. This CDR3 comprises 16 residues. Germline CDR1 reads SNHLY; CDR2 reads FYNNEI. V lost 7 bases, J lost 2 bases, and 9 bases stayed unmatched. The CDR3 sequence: CASNTQGALAYNEQFF. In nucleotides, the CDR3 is TGTGCCAGCAACACACAGGGGGCTCTCGCCTACAATGAGCAGTTCTTC.

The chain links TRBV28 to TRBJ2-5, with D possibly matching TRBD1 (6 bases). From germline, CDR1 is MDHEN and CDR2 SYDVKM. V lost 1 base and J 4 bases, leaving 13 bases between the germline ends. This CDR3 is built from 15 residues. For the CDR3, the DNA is TGTGCCAGCAGTTTATCGGAGGCCAGGGGAGAGACCCAGTACTTC. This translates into CASSLSEARGETQYF.

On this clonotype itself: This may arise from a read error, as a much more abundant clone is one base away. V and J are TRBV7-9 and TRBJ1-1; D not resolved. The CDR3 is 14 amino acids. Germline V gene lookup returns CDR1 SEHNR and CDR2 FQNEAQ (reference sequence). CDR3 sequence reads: CASGLALPDPEAFF. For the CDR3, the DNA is TGTGCCAGCGGCTTAGCCCTGCCTGACCCTGAAGCTTTCTTT.

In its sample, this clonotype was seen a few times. In DNA form, the CDR3 reads TGTGCCAGCAGCCAGCATAGCGGACAGGGGGCTTCAGGGTCACCCCTCCACTTT. This translates into CASSQHSGQGASGSPLHF. This sequence joins TRBV3-1 and TRBJ1-6, with TRBD1 matching 11 bases. V lost 3 bases and J lost 10; bases outside the gene matches: 14. The CDR3 has 18 amino acids. Germline V gives CDR1 LGHDT, CDR2 YNNKEL (reference sequence).

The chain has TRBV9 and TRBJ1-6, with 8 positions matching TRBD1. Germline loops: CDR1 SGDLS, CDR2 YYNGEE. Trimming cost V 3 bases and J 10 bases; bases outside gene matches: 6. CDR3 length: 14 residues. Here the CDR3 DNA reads TGTGCCAGCAGCGCCAGGGGGCCCGGGTCACCCCTCCACTTT. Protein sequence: CASSARGPGSPLHF.

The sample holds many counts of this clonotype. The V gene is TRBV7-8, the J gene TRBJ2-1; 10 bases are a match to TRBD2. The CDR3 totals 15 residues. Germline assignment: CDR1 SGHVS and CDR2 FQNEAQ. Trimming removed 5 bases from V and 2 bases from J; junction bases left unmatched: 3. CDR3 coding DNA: TGTGCCAGCAGCATTAGCGGGAGGACCTACAATGAGCAGTTCTTC. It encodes CASSISGRTYNEQFF.

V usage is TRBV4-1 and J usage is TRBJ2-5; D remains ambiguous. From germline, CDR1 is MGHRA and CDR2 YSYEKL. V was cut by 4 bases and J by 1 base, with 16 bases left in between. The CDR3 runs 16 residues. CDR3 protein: CASSPQWARVQETQYF. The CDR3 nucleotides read TGCGCCAGCAGCCCGCAGTGGGCTCGGGTCCAAGAGACCCAGTACTTC.